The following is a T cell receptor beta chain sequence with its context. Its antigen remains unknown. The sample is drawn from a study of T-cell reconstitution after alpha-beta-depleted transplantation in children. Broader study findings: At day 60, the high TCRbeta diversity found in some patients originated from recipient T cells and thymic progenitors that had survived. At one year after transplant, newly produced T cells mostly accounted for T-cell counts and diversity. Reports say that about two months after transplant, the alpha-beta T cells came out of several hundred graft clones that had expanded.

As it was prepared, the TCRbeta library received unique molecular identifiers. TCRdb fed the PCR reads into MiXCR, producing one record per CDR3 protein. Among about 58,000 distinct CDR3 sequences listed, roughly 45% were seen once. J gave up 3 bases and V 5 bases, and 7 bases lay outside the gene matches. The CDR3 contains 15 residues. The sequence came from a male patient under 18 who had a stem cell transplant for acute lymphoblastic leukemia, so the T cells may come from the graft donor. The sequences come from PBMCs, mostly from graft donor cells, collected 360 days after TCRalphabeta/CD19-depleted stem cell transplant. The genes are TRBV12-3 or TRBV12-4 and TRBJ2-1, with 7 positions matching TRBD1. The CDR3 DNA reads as TGTGCCAGCAGTCTTAGGACAGGCCTCTACAATGAGCAGTTCTTC. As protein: CASSLRTGLYNEQFF.